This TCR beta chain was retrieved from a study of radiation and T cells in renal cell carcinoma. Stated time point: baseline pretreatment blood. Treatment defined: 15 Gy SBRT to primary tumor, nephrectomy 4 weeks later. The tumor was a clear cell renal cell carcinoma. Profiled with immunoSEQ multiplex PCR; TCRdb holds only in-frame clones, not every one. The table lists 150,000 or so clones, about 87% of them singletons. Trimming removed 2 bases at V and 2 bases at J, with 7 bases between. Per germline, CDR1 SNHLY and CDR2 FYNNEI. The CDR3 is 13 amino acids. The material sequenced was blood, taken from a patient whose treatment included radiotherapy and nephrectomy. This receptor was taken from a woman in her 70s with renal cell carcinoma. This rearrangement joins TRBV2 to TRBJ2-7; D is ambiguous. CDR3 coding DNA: TGTGCCAGCAGTGAAAGGGTTCCCTACGAGCAGTACTTC. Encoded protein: CASSERVPYEQYF.